Listed below are T cell receptor beta chains from one sample, sequenced in a study of cytomegalovirus exposure and HLA in healthy donors. Repertoires were generated with immunoSEQ multiplex PCR, while TCRdb's copy carries only in-frame clones and drops some. The data contain hundreds of thousands of clones, 75% to 85% of them seen just once; the ten biggest clones take up 2.5% to 3.5%. The specimen was PBMCs. The receptors were gathered from a woman in her fifties or sixties in good health and CMV-seropositive. The CDR3 runs from the conserved cysteine through the conserved F or W. The D gene is left open where the match is weak. A row's size may be missing; if present it is once, few, many or a size class.

V	D	size	J	CDR3	DNA
TRBV7-2	TRBD1	-	TRBJ2-7	CASSYGTGSYEQYF	TGTGCCAGCAGCTACGGGACAGGGAGCTACGAGCAGTACTTC
TRBV5-1	-	-	TRBJ2-1	CASSPGTYNEQFF	TGCGCCAGCAGCCCCGGGACTTACAATGAGCAGTTCTTC
TRBV4-1	TRBD1	few	TRBJ1-2	CASSTRQGADGYTF	TGCGCCAGCAGCACCCGACAGGGGGCCGATGGCTACACCTTC
TRBV5-1	-	-	TRBJ2-7	CASSLEPGSEQYF	TGCGCCAGCAGCTTGGAGCCGGGGTCCGAGCAGTACTTC
TRBV27	-	few	TRBJ1-1	CASSFHAGLTEAFF	TGTGCCAGCAGTTTCCACGCAGGGCTCACTGAAGCTTTCTTT
TRBV9	-	-	TRBJ1-2	CASSVAWQGDGYTF	TGTGCCAGCAGCGTAGCTTGGCAGGGTGACGGCTACACCTTC
TRBV9	TRBD2	-	TRBJ2-1	CASSVSGSNNEQFF	TGTGCCAGCAGCGTTAGCGGGTCCAACAATGAGCAGTTCTTC
TRBV19	-	once	TRBJ2-6	CASTFFGSGANVLTF	TGTGCCAGTACCTTTTTCGGCTCTGGGGCCAACGTCCTGACTTTC
TRBV5-1	-	-	TRBJ2-2	CASSFGRESLAGELFF	TGCGCCAGCAGCTTTGGTCGGGAGTCCCTCGCCGGGGAGCTGTTTTTT
TRBV5-1	-	-	TRBJ2-2	CASSFAGITGELFF	TGCGCCAGCAGCTTTGCAGGGATCACCGGGGAGCTGTTTTTT
TRBV5-5	TRBD1	-	TRBJ1-4	CASSPGVGQGDEKLFF	TGTGCCAGCAGCCCCGGGGTCGGACAGGGAGATGAAAAACTGTTTTTT
TRBV2	-	-	TRBJ2-1	CATIAYADYNEQFF	TGTGCCACCATAGCGTATGCTGACTACAATGAGCAGTTCTTC
TRBV18	-	-	TRBJ2-2	CASSPQSDRTAGELFF	TGTGCCAGCTCACCACAGAGTGACAGGACTGCCGGGGAGCTGTTTTTT
TRBV7-7	TRBD1	-	TRBJ2-5	CASSPDRVETQYF	TGTGCCAGCAGCCCGGACAGGGTAGAGACCCAGTACTTC
TRBV7-2	-	-	TRBJ1-4	CASSFGGGNEKLFF	TGTGCCAGCAGCTTCGGCGGCGGGAATGAAAAACTGTTTTTT
TRBV7-3	-	-	TRBJ1-1	CASSQAGSLGAFF	TGTGCCAGCAGCCAAGCAGGCTCCCTTGGAGCTTTCTTT
TRBV7-9	TRBD1	-	TRBJ1-2	CSSSAKQGAYLGYTF	TGTTCCAGCAGCGCGAAACAGGGGGCTTATTTGGGCTACACCTTC
TRBV11-2	TRBD1	-	TRBJ2-7	CASSFYPDRRRGGEQYF	TGTGCCAGCAGCTTCTATCCGGACAGGCGCAGGGGTGGCGAGCAGTACTTC
TRBV2	TRBD1	-	TRBJ2-1	CASKKQGAAYNEQFF	TGTGCCAGCAAAAAACAGGGGGCGGCGTACAATGAGCAGTTCTTC
TRBV7-9	TRBD1	-	TRBJ1-4	CASSSRQGSGEKLFF	TGTGCCAGCAGCTCCAGACAGGGCTCGGGGGAAAAACTGTTTTTT
TRBV9	-	-	TRBJ2-4	CASSVGSVLNIQYF	TGTGCCAGCAGCGTAGGTTCCGTTTTAAACATTCAGTACTTC
TRBV5-1	-	-	TRBJ1-6	CASSPSDRFTYNSPLHF	TGCGCCAGCAGCCCGTCGGACAGATTCACATATAATTCACCCCTCCACTTT
TRBV28	-	once	TRBJ1-1	CASSLPVVTEAFF	TGTGCCAGCAGTTTACCCGTTGTAACTGAAGCTTTCTTT
TRBV9	-	-	TRBJ1-1	CASSAGPGKREAFF	TGTGCCAGCAGCGCCGGGCCGGGGAAAAGAGAAGCTTTCTTT